These 13 T cell receptor beta chains were all obtained from the same sample, sequenced in a study of shared clonotypes between healthy human individuals. The repertoire was sequenced with immunoSEQ multiplex PCR; TCRdb's copy has only in-frame clones and lacks some. This table has around 2,000,000 clones, about 92% appearing once. Terminally differentiated effector memory CD45RA+ cells were excluded by CCR7 positive selection of CD45RO-negative cells. Source material: naive CD8+ T cells from PBMCs. These receptors came from a man aged 18 to 30 in good health. Some clones in this sample may be carry-over from other donors' samples.

This chain connects TRBV10-3 to TRBJ1-3; 12 bases align to TRBD1. Germline CDR1 ENHRY, CDR2 SYGVKD. CDR3 size: 18 residues. Trimming at V came to 4 bases and at J to 4 bases, leaving 11 bases not matched to a gene. CDR3 nucleotides: TGTGCCATCAGTGGCACCTCGGGACAGGGGGCCCTCGGAAACACCATATATTTT. It codes for CAISGTSGQGALGNTIYF.

V gene TRBV30 combines with J gene TRBJ2-7; 14 bases map to TRBD2. Germline CDR1 GTSNPN, CDR2 SVGIG (reference sequence). Germline trimming cut 4 bases from V and 4 bases from J; bases unmatched to any gene: 15. The CDR3 spans 18 residues. The CDR3 protein is CAWTGPGTSGSGVYEQYF. The DNA of the CDR3 is TGTGCCTGGACCGGACCCGGGACTAGCGGGAGTGGTGTATACGAGCAGTACTTC. The full variable domain, completed using reference TRBV30 and TRBJ2-7, is SQTIHQWPATLVQPVGSPLSLECTVEGTSNPNLYWYRQAAGRGLQLLFYSVGIGQISSEVPQNLSASRPQDRQFILSSKKLLLSDSGFYLCAWTGPGTSGSGVYEQYFGPGTRLTVT.

The J gene is TRBJ2-3, the V gene TRBV27; D unresolved. Germline CDR1 and CDR2: MNHEY and SMNVEV (reference sequence). The length of the CDR3 is 14 residues. Trimming took off 4 bases at V and 5 bases at J, with 13 bases between the two ends. CDR3 in DNA: TGTGCCAGCAGTTCCTCTCCAGTGGGAGATACGCAGTATTTT. This codes for CASSSSPVGDTQYF.

The gene calls are TRBV13 and TRBJ2-7; 8 bases are shared with TRBD2. CDR1 is PRHDT, CDR2 FYEKMQ, per germline (reference sequence). The CDR3 loop spans 16 amino acids. V was pared by 2 bases and J by 6 bases, with 12 bases of the junction left unmatched. CDR3 sequence reads: CASSLRTSWGTGEQYF. CDR3 DNA sequence: TGTGCCAGCAGCTTACGGACTAGCTGGGGGACCGGCGAGCAGTACTTC.

CDR3 coding DNA: TGTGCCAGCAGTTGGGGCAGGGGATATACTAACTATGGCTACACCTTC. It is translated as CASSWGRGYTNYGYTF. This chain connects TRBV28 to TRBJ1-2, with D tentatively TRBD1 (6 bases). Germline assignment: CDR1 MDHEN and CDR2 SYDVKM. CDR3 length: 16 residues. Deletions cut 4 bases from V and 0 bases from J, with 15 bases between.

The genes are TRBV28 and TRBJ2-7, with D possibly matching TRBD1 (6 bases). This CDR3 contains 15 residues. V lost 7 bases, J lost 3 bases, and 19 bases lay in between. Germline CDR1 MDHEN, CDR2 SYDVKM. In nucleotides, the CDR3 is TGTGCCAGCAACGGGGAAGCAACAGGGAACTACGAGCAGTACTTC. It is translated as CASNGEATGNYEQYF.

The rearrangement uses TRBV27 and TRBJ2-5; D is unclear. V gave up 6 bases and J gave up 5 bases, with 19 bases separating them. The CDR3 is made up of 15 amino acids. Germline values: CDR1 MNHEY, CDR2 SMNVEV (reference sequence). The CDR3 nucleotides read TGTGCCAGCAGCCCAGGTGGGGTTAGCCGGGAGACCCAGTACTTC. Translation: CASSPGGVSRETQYF.

V is TRBV30 and J is TRBJ1-1, with D maybe TRBD1 (6 bases). The germline V gene encodes CDR1 GTSNPN and CDR2 SVGIG (reference sequence). There are 12 residues in the CDR3. V lost 0 bases and J 11 bases, leaving 13 bases between the germline ends. CDR3: CAWSVGGISAFF. In DNA form, the CDR3 reads TGTGCCTGGAGTGTAGGGGGAATAAGCGCTTTCTTT.

Note on this clone: The sample carries other DNA sequences with the same CDR3. The chain recombines TRBV15 with TRBJ1-1; D not resolved. Trimming pared 3 bases from V and 1 base from J, leaving 6 bases between. Germline loops: CDR1 LNHNV, CDR2 YYDKDF (reference sequence). CDR3 length: 13 residues. The CDR3 is CATSRAENTEAFF. The CDR3 bases are TGTGCCACCAGCAGGGCAGAGAACACTGAAGCTTTCTTT. The whole variable domain, filled in from reference TRBV15 and TRBJ1-1, reads DAMVIQNPRYQVTQFGKPVTLSCSQTLNHNVMYWYQQKSSQAPKLLFHYYDKDFNNEADTPDNFQSRRPNTSFCFLDIRSPGLGDTAMYLCATSRAENTEAFFGQGTRLTVV.

The gene calls are TRBV5-5 and TRBJ2-2; D may be TRBD2 (5 bases). The CDR3 runs to 15 residues. CDR1 and CDR2 (germline): SGHKS, YYEKEE (reference sequence). Trimming removed 0 bases at V and 4 bases at J, with 10 bases between. The CDR3 sequence: CASSLAFGSTGELFF. In DNA, the CDR3 is TGTGCCAGCAGCTTGGCCTTTGGGAGCACCGGGGAGCTGTTTTTT.

This clone was seen just once. The V call is TRBV27, the J call TRBJ2-3; 9 bases align to TRBD2. The trim removed 4 bases at V and 3 bases at J, leaving 5 bases unmatched. Germline V gene sequence: CDR1 MNHEY, CDR2 SMNVEV (reference sequence). This CDR3 contains 15 residues. DNA for the CDR3: TGTGCCAGCAGTTGGGCTAGCGGGAATACAGATACGCAGTATTTT. Translated, it gives CASSWASGNTDTQYF.

This chain uses TRBV19 with TRBJ2-7; weak D call: TRBD2 (6 bases). Germline V gives CDR1 LNHDA, CDR2 SQIVND (reference sequence). CDR3 length: 15 amino acids. V lost 5 bases to trimming and J lost 4 bases, with 18 bases between them. For the CDR3, the DNA is TGTGCCAGTAGTGAATGGGCGGGACCAACATACGAGCAGTACTTC. It codes for CASSEWAGPTYEQYF.

V gene TRBV5-6 combines with J gene TRBJ1-1; D may be TRBD1 (5 bases). This CDR3 has 13 amino acids. V shed 4 bases and J shed 3 bases, with 10 bases lying between them. Germline V lookup: CDR1 SGHDT, CDR2 YYEEEE. The CDR3 is CASSVGTHTEAFF. The CDR3 DNA is TGTGCCAGCAGCGTGGGGACCCACACTGAAGCTTTCTTT.